Listed below are T cell receptor beta chains from one sample, sequenced in a study of blood T cell repertoires in COVID-19. Using immunoSEQ multiplex PCR, the repertoire was profiled, and TCRdb retains in-frame clones only, with some absent. The sample consists of a few hundred thousand clones, about 85% of them appearing once. Sequenced: PBMCs or T cells enriched from blood (not recorded which). The source is a woman aged 50 to 65 who had been exposed to COVID-19. Each CDR3 is given with its conserved first and last residue. A D gene is named only where the DNA matches it firmly. The size entry is marked missing in some rows and otherwise reads once, few, many or a size class.

length	V	D	J	size	CDR3	DNA
14	TRBV10-3	.	TRBJ1-2	.	CATGGRPANYGYTF	TGTGCCACCGGGGGACGGCCCGCTAACTATGGCTACACCTTC
16	TRBV12-5	.	TRBJ2-1	.	CASGLGGGTLNNEQFF	TGTGCTAGTGGTTTGGGTGGGGGGACCCTTAACAATGAGCAGTTCTTC
16	TRBV5-6	.	TRBJ1-6	.	CASSSAGGSYNSPLHF	TGTGCCAGCAGCTCGGCCGGGGGCTCCTATAATTCACCCCTCCACTTT
15	TRBV20-1	TRBD2	TRBJ2-3	.	CSACVASGHTDTQYF	TGCAGTGCTTGTGTGGCTAGCGGGCACACAGATACGCAGTATTTT
14	TRBV18	.	TRBJ2-2	once	CASSPNRATGELFF	TGTGCCAGCTCACCCAACAGAGCCACCGGGGAGCTGTTTTTT
13	TRBV29-1	TRBD1	TRBJ1-1	.	CSVRTGSNTEAFF	TGCAGCGTACGGACAGGGAGCAACACTGAAGCTTTCTTT
14	TRBV3-1/TRBV3-2	TRBD1	TRBJ1-5	few	CASSLTGAHQPQHF	TGTGCCAGCAGCCTTACAGGGGCACATCAGCCCCAGCATTTT
14	TRBV30	TRBD1	TRBJ1-1	.	CACLPSNRGAEAFF	TGTGCCTGCCTCCCCTCCAACAGGGGAGCTGAAGCTTTCTTT
15	TRBV4-1	.	TRBJ1-4	.	CASSQRTDGNEKLFF	TGCGCCAGCAGCCAGAGGACAGATGGAAATGAAAAACTGTTTTTT
17	TRBV5-6	TRBD2	TRBJ2-5	.	CASSLTSGGPLQETQYF	TGTGCCAGCAGCTTGACTAGCGGGGGCCCCCTTCAAGAGACCCAGTACTTC
14	TRBV10-3	.	TRBJ1-6	.	CATAEAGRNSPLHF	TGTGCGACCGCGGAAGCAGGGCGTAATTCACCCCTCCACTTT
17	TRBV5-1	.	TRBJ1-1	.	CASSLLAIQRAGTEAFF	TGCGCCAGCAGCTTACTCGCGATACAGCGGGCAGGCACTGAAGCTTTCTTT
17	TRBV3-1/TRBV3-2	TRBD2	TRBJ2-1	.	CASSQTTLAGGGDEQFF	TGTGCCAGCAGCCAAACCACCTTAGCGGGGGGGGGCGATGAGCAGTTCTTC
14	TRBV4-2	.	TRBJ1-2	.	CASSQPGGAKGYTF	TGTGCCAGCAGCCAACCGGGAGGGGCGAAAGGCTACACCTTC
14	TRBV30	TRBD1	TRBJ1-2	.	CAWSVQGVNWGYTF	TGTGCCTGGAGTGTACAGGGGGTTAACTGGGGCTACACCTTC
13	TRBV3-1/TRBV3-2	TRBD1	TRBJ1-2	.	CASSPDRGYGYTF	TGTGCCAGCAGCCCGGACAGGGGTTATGGCTACACCTTC
14	TRBV27	TRBD1	TRBJ1-2	.	CATSFAQGASGYTF	TGTGCCACCAGCTTCGCCCAGGGGGCTTCTGGCTACACCTTC
15	TRBV27	TRBD2	TRBJ2-3	.	CASSWEGKDTDTQYF	TGTGCCAGCAGTTGGGAGGGGAAGGACACAGATACGCAGTATTTT
14	TRBV7-9	.	TRBJ1-2	.	CASSSGTVNYGYTF	TGTGCCAGCAGCTCCGGGACTGTAAACTATGGCTACACCTTC
13	TRBV27	.	TRBJ2-2	.	CASSLTGTGELFF	TGTGCCAGCAGTCTTACAGGGACCGGGGAGCTGTTTTTT
14	TRBV6-5	TRBD1	TRBJ1-1	.	CASSPDRGLTEAFF	TGTGCCAGCAGTCCCGACAGGGGGCTGACTGAAGCTTTCTTT
17	TRBV27	TRBD1	TRBJ1-1	.	CASSSWGGTGGRTEAFF	TGTGCCAGCAGTTCCTGGGGTGGTACAGGGGGACGCACTGAAGCTTTCTTT
15	TRBV6-5	TRBD2	TRBJ2-3	.	CASSVREGGADTQYF	TGTGCCAGCAGCGTCAGGGAGGGCGGCGCAGATACGCAGTATTTT
17	TRBV2	TRBD2	TRBJ2-4	.	CASSDRAGWGAKNIQYF	TGTGCCAGCAGTGATCGAGCGGGGTGGGGAGCCAAAAACATTCAGTACTTC
16	TRBV2	.	TRBJ2-4	.	CATLMTSATERNIQYF	TGTGCCACCCTAATGACTTCAGCTACCGAAAGGAACATTCAGTACTTC
17	TRBV7-2	TRBD2	TRBJ2-2	.	CASSWSSGGAFTGELFF	TGTGCCAGCAGCTGGTCGAGCGGGGGGGCCTTCACCGGGGAGCTGTTTTTT
14	TRBV19	TRBD2	TRBJ2-5	.	CASSAGTGGETQYF	TGTGCCAGTAGTGCTGGTACCGGGGGGGAGACCCAGTACTTC
14	TRBV13	TRBD1	TRBJ1-2	.	CASSTVTGEESYTF	TGTGCCAGCAGCACCGTGACAGGGGAGGAAAGCTACACCTTC
16	TRBV18	.	TRBJ1-1	.	CASSPVISGVNTEAFF	TGTGCCAGCTCACCCGTAATTTCAGGGGTAAACACTGAAGCTTTCTTT